This T cell receptor (beta chain) appears in the sequencing data of a study of response to subunit inactivated influenza vaccine. This CDR3 has 13 amino acids. Trimming removed 1 base from V and 6 bases from J, with 9 bases in between. CDR1 and CDR2 from the germline V gene are SGHDT and YYEEEE. Study-wide results and limits: Authors suggested each seasonal flu vaccination may recruit only limited numbers of new T cells.

TCRdb analysed the RT-PCR reads with MiXCR anew, one entry per CDR3 protein. This table holds more than 400,000 distinct CDR3 sequences, around 9.9% found once. Remarks on this clonotype: Its specificity is unknown.

The rearrangement uses TRBV5-6 and TRBJ2-3; D is undetermined. This material consisted of PBMCs from blood, taken 35 to 45 days after vaccination. The receptor was isolated from a man aged 50-59 years who received an inactivated influenza vaccine. The chain's CDR3 is CASSLKGIDTQYF. CDR3 nucleotides: TGTGCCAGCAGCTTGAAGGGAATTGATACGCAGTATTTT.